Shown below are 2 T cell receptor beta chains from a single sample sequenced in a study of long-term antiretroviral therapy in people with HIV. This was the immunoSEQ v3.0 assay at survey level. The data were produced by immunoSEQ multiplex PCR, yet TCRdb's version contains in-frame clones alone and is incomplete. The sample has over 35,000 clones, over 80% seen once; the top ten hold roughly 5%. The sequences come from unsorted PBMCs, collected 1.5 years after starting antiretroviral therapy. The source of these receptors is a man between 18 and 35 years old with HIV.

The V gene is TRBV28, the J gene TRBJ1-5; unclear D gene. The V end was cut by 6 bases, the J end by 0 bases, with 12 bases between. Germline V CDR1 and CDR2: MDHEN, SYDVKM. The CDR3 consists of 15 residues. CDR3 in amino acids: CASSLAVVSNQPQHF. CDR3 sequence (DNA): TGTGCCAGCAGCTTAGCCGTCGTTAGCAATCAGCCCCAGCATTTT.

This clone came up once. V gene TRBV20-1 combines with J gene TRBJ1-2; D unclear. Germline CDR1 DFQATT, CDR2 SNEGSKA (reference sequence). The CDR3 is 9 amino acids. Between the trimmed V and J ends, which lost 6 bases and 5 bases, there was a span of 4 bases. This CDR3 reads CSASYGYTF. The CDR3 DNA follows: TGCAGTGCGTCTTATGGCTACACCTTC.